This TCR beta chain was found in a study of regulatory T cells in long-lasting Graves disease. This clonotype has a count of ten or more. Its antigen is unidentified. Sample time point: newly diagnosed GD, antithyroid drugs for less than 3 months. The TCR library was prepared using RNA isolated from PBMCs. From an endocrinology department in Xi'an, China, came the patients. Whole-study findings and limits: Sharing of public clonotypes was greater in persistent patients (around 2,500) than in new patients (roughly 1,000).

The length of the CDR3 is 16 residues. The germline CDR1 and CDR2 sequences are KGHSH and LQKENI. The germline V and J ends were trimmed by 0 bases and 1 base, with 12 bases remaining between them. Assembly of TCR beta libraries relied on iRepertoire HTBI primers together with Arm-PCR of CDR3 regions. Each CDR3 protein gets one entry after TCRdb re-called the multiplex PCR reads with MiXCR. Of 400,000 to 500,000 distinct CDR3 sequences in the sample, about a sixth are singletons; the top ten hold roughly 23%. These records were also assigned to another study, of T cells in Graves' hyperthyroidism and ophthalmopathy. As that study records: Using the HTBI primer set, a first-round RT-PCR was run on the TCR CDR3.

The TCR originated in a woman aged 18-35 years with Graves disease. The input for sequencing was peripheral blood mononuclear cells (PBMCs), taken at new diagnosis, from a patient treated with antithyroid drugs. This chain links TRBV18 with TRBJ1-1; a possible D gene is TRBD1 (5 bases). CDR3 bases: TGTGCCAGCTCACCACCAGGGGAAAGGGGGAACACTGAAGCTTTCTTT. Translated, it gives CASSPPGERGNTEAFF.